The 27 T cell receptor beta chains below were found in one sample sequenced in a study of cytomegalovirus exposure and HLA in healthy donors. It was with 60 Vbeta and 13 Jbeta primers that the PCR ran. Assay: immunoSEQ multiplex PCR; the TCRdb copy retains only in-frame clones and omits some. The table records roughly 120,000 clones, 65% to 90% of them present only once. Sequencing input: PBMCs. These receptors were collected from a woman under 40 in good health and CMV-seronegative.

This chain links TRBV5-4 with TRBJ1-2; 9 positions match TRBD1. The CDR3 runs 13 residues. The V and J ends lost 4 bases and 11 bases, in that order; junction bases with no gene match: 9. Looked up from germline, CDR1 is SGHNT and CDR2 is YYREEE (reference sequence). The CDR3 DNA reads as TGTGCCAGCAGCGGCACGGACAGGGGTGCATACACCTTC. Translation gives CASSGTDRGAYTF.

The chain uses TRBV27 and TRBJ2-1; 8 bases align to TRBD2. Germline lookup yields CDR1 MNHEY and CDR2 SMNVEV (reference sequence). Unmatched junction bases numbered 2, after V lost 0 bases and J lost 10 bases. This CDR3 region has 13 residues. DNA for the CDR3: TGTGCCAGCAGTTTATCGACTAGCGCCGAGCAGTTCTTC. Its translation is CASSLSTSAEQFF.

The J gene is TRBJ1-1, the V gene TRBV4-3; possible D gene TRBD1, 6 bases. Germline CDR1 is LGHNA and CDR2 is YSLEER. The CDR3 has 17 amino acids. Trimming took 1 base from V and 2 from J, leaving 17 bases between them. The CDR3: CASSQGSGGLGNTEAFF. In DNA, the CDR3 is TGCGCCAGCAGCCAAGGATCCGGGGGGCTCGGAAACACTGAAGCTTTCTTT.

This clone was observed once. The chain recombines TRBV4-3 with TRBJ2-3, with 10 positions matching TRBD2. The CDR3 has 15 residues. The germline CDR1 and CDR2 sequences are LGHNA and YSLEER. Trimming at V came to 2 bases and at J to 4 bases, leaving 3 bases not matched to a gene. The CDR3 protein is CASSQQREGPDTQYF. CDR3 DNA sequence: TGCGCCAGCAGCCAACAGCGGGAGGGCCCAGATACGCAGTATTTT.

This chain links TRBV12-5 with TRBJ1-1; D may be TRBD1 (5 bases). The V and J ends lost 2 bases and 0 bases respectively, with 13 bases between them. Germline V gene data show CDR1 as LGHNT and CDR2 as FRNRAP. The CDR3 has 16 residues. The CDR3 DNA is TGTGCTAGTGGTTTGCCTCGGGGGGGAGTGAACACTGAAGCTTTCTTT. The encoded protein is CASGLPRGGVNTEAFF.

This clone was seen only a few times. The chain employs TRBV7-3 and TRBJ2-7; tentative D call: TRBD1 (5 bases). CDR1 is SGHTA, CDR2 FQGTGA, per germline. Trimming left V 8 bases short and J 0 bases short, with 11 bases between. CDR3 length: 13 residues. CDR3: CASDRDSSYEQYF. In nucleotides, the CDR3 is TGTGCCAGCGACAGAGACAGCTCCTACGAGCAGTACTTC.

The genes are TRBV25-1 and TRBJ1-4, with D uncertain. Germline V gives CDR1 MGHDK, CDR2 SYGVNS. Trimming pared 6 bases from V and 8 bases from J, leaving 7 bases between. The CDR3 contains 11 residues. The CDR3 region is CASRFGEKLFF. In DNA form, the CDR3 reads TGTGCCAGCAGGTTCGGGGAAAAACTGTTTTTT.

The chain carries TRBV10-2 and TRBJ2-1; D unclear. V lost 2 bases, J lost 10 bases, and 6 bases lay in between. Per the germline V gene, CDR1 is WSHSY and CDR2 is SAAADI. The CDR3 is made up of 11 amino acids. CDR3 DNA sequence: TGCGCCAGCAGTGAGGCACAAGAGCAGTTCTTC. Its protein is CASSEAQEQFF.

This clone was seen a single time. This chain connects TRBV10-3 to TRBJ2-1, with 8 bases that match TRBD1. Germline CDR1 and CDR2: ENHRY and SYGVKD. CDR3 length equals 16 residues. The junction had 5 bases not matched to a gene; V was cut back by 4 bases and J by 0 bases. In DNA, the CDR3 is TGTGCCATCAGTGGGAGGACAGGGAACTCCTACAATGAGCAGTTCTTC. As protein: CAISGRTGNSYNEQFF.

The CDR3 DNA sequence: TGTGCCAGCAGTTTGAGGCGGGAGTTTGGGACCCAGTACTTC. Its translation is CASSLRREFGTQYF. This rearrangement joins TRBV27 to TRBJ2-5; 7 bases match TRBD2. J lost 7 bases, V lost 3 bases, and 8 bases had no gene match. Looked up from germline, CDR1 is MNHEY and CDR2 is SMNVEV (reference sequence). The CDR3 sequence is 14 residues long.

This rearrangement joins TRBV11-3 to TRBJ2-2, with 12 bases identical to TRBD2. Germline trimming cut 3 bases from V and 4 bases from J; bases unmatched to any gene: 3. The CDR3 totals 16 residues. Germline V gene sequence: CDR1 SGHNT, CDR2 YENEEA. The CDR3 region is CASSLPGLAGTGELFF. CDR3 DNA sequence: TGTGCCAGCAGCTTGCCGGGACTAGCGGGCACCGGGGAGCTGTTTTTT.

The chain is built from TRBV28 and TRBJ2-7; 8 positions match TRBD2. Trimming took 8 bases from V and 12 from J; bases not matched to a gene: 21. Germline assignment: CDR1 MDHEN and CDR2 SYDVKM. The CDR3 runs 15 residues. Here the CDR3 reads CASSLALADRRLWYF. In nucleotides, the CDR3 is TGTGCCAGCTCGCTAGCACTAGCGGACCGTAGGCTATGGTACTTC.

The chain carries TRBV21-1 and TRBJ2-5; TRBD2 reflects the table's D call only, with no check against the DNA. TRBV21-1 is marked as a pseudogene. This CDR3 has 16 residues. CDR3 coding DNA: TGTGCCAGCAGCCAGAGGAGCAGTCCGCTCCAAGAGACCCAGTACTTC. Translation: CASSQRSSPLQETQYF.

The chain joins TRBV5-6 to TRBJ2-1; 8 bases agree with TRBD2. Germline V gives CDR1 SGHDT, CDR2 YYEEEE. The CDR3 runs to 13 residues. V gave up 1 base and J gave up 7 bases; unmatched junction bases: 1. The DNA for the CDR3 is TGTGCCAGCAGCTTGACTAGCGGTAATGAGCAGTTCTTC. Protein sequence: CASSLTSGNEQFF.

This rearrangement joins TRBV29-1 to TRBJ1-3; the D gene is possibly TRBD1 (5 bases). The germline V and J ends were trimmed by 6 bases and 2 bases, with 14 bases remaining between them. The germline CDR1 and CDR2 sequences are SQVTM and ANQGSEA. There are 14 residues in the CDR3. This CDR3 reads CSVSGGPTGNTIYF. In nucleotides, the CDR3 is TGCAGCGTCTCCGGGGGTCCCACTGGAAACACCATATATTTT.

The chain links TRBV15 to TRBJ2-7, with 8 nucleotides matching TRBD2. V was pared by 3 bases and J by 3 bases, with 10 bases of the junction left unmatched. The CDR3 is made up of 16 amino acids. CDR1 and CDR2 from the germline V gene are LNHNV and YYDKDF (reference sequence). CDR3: CATSSLRLATNYEQYF. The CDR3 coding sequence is TGTGCCACCAGCAGCCTACGACTAGCGACTAACTACGAGCAGTACTTC.

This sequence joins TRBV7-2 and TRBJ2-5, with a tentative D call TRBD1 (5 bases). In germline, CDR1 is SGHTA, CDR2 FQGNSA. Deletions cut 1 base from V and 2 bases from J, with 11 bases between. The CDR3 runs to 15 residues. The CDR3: CASSLVVDRQETQYF. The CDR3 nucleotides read TGTGCCAGCAGCTTAGTAGTCGACAGACAAGAGACCCAGTACTTC.

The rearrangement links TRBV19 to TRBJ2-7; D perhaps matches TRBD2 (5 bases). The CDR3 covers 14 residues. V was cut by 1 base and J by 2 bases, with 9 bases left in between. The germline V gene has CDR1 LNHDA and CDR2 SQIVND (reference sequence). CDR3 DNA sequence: TGTGCCAGTAGTATAGGCGGGTCTACCTACGAGCAGTACTTC. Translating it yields CASSIGGSTYEQYF.

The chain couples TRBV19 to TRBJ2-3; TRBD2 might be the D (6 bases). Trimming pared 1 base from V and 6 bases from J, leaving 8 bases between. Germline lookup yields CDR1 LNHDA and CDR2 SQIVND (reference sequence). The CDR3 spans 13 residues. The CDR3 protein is CASSIVREDTQYF. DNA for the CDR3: TGTGCCAGTAGTATAGTCCGGGAGGATACGCAGTATTTT.

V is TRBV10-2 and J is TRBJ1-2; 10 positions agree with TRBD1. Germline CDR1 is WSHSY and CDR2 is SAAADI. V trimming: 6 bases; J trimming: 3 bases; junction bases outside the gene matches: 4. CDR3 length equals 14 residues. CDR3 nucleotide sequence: TGCGCCAGCAGAGGACAGGGGGACTACTATGGCTACACCTTC. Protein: CASRGQGDYYGYTF.

CDR3 protein: CARGGAGDNEQFF. The CDR3 DNA is TGTGCCAGAGGGGGGGCGGGAGACAATGAGCAGTTCTTC. This sequence joins TRBV7-9 and TRBJ2-1; a possible D gene is TRBD2 (7 bases). Per the germline V gene, CDR1 is SEHNR and CDR2 is FQNEAQ (reference sequence). This CDR3 spans 13 amino acids. Trimming shortened V by 9 bases and J by 5 bases, and 14 bases separated the two germline ends.

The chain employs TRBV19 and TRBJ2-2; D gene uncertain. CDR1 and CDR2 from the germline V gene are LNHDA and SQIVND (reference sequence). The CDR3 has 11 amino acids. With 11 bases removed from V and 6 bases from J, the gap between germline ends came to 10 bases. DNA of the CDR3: TGTGCCGTTTACAGATCCGGGGAGCTGTTTTTT. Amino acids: CAVYRSGELFF.

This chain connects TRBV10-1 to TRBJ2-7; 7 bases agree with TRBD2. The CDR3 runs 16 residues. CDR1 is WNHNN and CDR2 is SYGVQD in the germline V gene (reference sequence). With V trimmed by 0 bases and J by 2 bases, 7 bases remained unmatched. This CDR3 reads CASSESAGTTPYEQYF. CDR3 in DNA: TGCGCCAGCAGTGAGTCGGCGGGGACTACTCCCTACGAGCAGTACTTC.

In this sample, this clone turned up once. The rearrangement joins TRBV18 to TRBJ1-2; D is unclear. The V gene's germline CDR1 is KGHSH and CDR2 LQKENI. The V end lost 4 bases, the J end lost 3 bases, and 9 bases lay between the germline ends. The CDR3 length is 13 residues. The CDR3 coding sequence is TGTGCCAGCTCACAGGGCGGGGACTATGGCTACACCTTC. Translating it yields CASSQGGDYGYTF. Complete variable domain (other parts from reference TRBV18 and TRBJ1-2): NAGVMQNPRHLVRRRGQEARLRCSPMKGHSHVYWYRQLPEEGLKFMVYLQKENIIDESGMPKERFSAEFPKEGPSILRIQQVVRGDSAAYFCASSQGGDYGYTFGSGTRLTVV.

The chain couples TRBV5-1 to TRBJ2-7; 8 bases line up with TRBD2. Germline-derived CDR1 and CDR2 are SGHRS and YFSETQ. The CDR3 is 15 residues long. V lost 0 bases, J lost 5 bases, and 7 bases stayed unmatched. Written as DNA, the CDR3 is TGCGCCAGCAGCTTGGGGACTAGCCAGCTCAACGAGCAGTACTTC. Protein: CASSLGTSQLNEQYF.

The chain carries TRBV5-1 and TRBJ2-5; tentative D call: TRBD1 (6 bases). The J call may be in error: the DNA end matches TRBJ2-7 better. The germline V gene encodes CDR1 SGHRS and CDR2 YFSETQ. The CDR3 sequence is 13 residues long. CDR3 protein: CASSLETGYEQYF. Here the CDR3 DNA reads TGCGCCAGCAGCTTGGAGACAGGCTACGAGCAGTACTTC.

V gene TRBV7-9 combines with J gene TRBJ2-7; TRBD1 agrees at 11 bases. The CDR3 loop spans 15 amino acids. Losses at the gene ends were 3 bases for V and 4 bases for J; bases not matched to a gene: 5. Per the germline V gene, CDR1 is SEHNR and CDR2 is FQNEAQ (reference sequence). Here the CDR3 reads CASSFGTGGAYEQYF. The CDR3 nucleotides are TGTGCCAGCAGCTTCGGGACAGGGGGGGCTTACGAGCAGTACTTC. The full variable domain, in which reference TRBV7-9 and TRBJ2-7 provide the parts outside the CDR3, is DTGVSQNPRHKITKRGQNVTFRCDPISEHNRLYWYRQTLGQGPEFLTYFQNEAQLEKSRLLSDRFSAERPKGSFSTLEIQRTEQGDSAMYLCASSFGTGGAYEQYFGPGTRLTVT.